The 13 T cell receptor beta chains below come from one sample, sequenced in a study of blood T cells in healthy people across ages. A second 7 to 11 cycle PCR used barcoded and J-beta primers. TCRdb re-derived calls from the 5' RACE reads in MiXCR, one entry per CDR3 protein. The repertoire holds a few hundred thousand distinct CDR3 sequences, with 50% to 60% as singletons. Sequencing was carried out using blood. The receptors originated from a man between 60 and 75 years old in good health.

The gene calls are TRBV28 and TRBJ2-5; 8 positions match TRBD1. The J segment lost 9 bases and the V segment lost 2 bases, leaving 8 bases of the junction unmatched. The CDR3 is 14 amino acids. From germline, CDR1 is MDHEN and CDR2 SYDVKM. The CDR3 is CASSLPRGLEAQYF. The DNA for the CDR3 is TGTGCCAGCAGTTTACCCAGGGGGCTTGAGGCCCAGTACTTC.

This clonotype was counted between two and nine times. The chain recombines TRBV24-1 with TRBJ2-1; 8 bases line up with TRBD1. Germline CDR1 reads KGHDR; CDR2 reads SFDVKD. Trimming at V came to 7 bases and at J to 6 bases, leaving 4 bases not matched to a gene. This CDR3 is 13 amino acids long. CDR3 nucleotide sequence: TGTGCCACCAGGGACACAGGGGGCAATGAGCAGTTCTTC. Residues: CATRDTGGNEQFF.

The chain carries TRBV9 and TRBJ2-7; D may be TRBD1 or TRBD2 (5 bases each). Trimming removed 0 bases from V and 0 bases from J, with 13 bases in between. Germline CDR1 reads SGDLS; CDR2 reads YYNGEE. The CDR3 extends over 16 amino acids. CDR3 region: CASSVAGTVSSYEQYF. As DNA, the CDR3 is TGTGCCAGCAGCGTAGCCGGGACGGTGAGCTCCTACGAGCAGTACTTC.

This clonotype was counted at least ten times. The chain employs TRBV28 and TRBJ2-7, with D unresolved. The ends were cut back, 4 bases at V and 0 bases at J, with 16 bases in the middle. CDR1 MDHEN and CDR2 SYDVKM come from the germline V gene. CDR3 size: 16 residues. CDR3 DNA sequence: TGTGCCAGCAGTTCCCATGACTGGGGTAGCTCCTACGAGCAGTACTTC. It translates to CASSSHDWGSSYEQYF.

This clonotype has ten or more counts. The chain combines TRBV27 with TRBJ1-6; TRBD1 aligns across 10 bases. The CDR3 is made up of 14 amino acids. V lost 2 bases to trimming and J lost 9 bases; unmatched junction nucleotides: 1. Germline V gene lookup returns CDR1 MNHEY and CDR2 SMNVEV (reference sequence). The CDR3 loop reads CASSLDRGLSPLHF. For the CDR3, the DNA is TGTGCCAGCAGTTTAGACAGGGGGCTTTCACCCCTCCACTTT.

V gene TRBV3-1 combines with J gene TRBJ2-5; D remains unclear. The V end lost 6 bases, the J end lost 5 bases, and 16 bases lay between the germline ends. Germline CDR1 LGHDT, CDR2 YNNKEL (reference sequence). The CDR3 is 14 residues long. The chain's CDR3 is CASRTDAVKETQYF. CDR3 bases: TGTGCCAGCAGGACGGACGCCGTAAAGGAGACCCAGTACTTC.

For the CDR3, the DNA is TGTGCCACCAGCAGAGAGAGGCTAGCGGGGGGTATTTACAATGAGCAGTTCTTC. The encoded protein is CATSRERLAGGIYNEQFF. The chain couples TRBV15 to TRBJ2-1; 11 bases match TRBD2. Trimming cost V 0 bases and J 4 bases; bases outside gene matches: 8. This CDR3 is 18 amino acids long. Germline CDR1 is LNHNV and CDR2 is YYDKDF (reference sequence).

This CDR3 reads CASEQGWGRVSYNEQFF. For the CDR3, the DNA is TGTGCCAGCGAACAGGGCTGGGGGCGGGTTTCCTACAATGAGCAGTTCTTC. V is TRBV6-2 or TRBV6-3 and J is TRBJ2-1; a weak D match, TRBD1 (6 bases). From germline, CDR1 is MNHEY and CDR2 SVGEGT. The CDR3 extends over 17 amino acids. Trimming removed 8 bases from V and 1 base from J, with 21 bases in between.

V usage is TRBV28 and J usage is TRBJ2-3; 7 nucleotides align to TRBD1. J lost 2 bases, V lost 4 bases, and 6 bases had no gene match. The CDR3 totals 15 residues. The germline V gene has CDR1 MDHEN and CDR2 SYDVKM. Written as DNA, the CDR3 is TGTGCCAGCAGTTCCCCGGGACAGCTCACAGATACGCAGTATTTT. Encoded protein: CASSSPGQLTDTQYF.

The V call is TRBV6-2 or TRBV6-3, the J call TRBJ2-7; 8 bases fit TRBD1. The CDR3 runs to 16 residues. After removal of 5 bases from V and 0 bases from J, the junction contained 9 bases not matched to a gene. Germline assignment: CDR1 MNHEY and CDR2 SVGEGT. CDR3 protein: CASSDGGTGFSYEQYF. The CDR3 nucleotides read TGTGCCAGCAGTGACGGTGGGACAGGATTCTCCTACGAGCAGTACTTC.

The chain carries TRBV20-1 and TRBJ1-5; tentatively, D is TRBD1 (5 bases). Germline V gene data show CDR1 as DFQATT and CDR2 as SNEGSKA (reference sequence). With 6 bases removed from V and 2 bases from J, the gap between germline ends came to 11 bases. The CDR3 length is 13 residues. CDR3 in amino acids: CSAVTEGNQPQHF. CDR3 nucleotides: TGCAGTGCCGTGACAGAGGGCAATCAGCCCCAGCATTTT.

V and J are TRBV4-1 and TRBJ2-4; 7 bases line up with TRBD2. The DNA end is more similar to TRBJ2-5, so the J call may be wrong. CDR1 is MGHRA, CDR2 YSYEKL, per germline. The CDR3 covers 17 residues. The CDR3: CASSQVGFLADQETQYF. The DNA for the CDR3 is TGCGCCAGCAGCCAAGTAGGTTTCCTAGCGGATCAAGAGACCCAGTACTTC.

This clonotype has a handful of counts. J is TRBJ2-5 and V is TRBV20-1; 7 bases fit TRBD2. CDR1 DFQATT and CDR2 SNEGSKA come from the germline V gene (reference sequence). This CDR3 is 15 amino acids long. V lost 6 bases and J lost 0; bases outside the gene matches: 10. CDR3 DNA sequence: TGCAGTGCGAGCAGGCGCGGGGGAAACCAAGAGACCCAGTACTTC. Translation gives CSASRRGGNQETQYF.